This TCR beta chain was observed in a study of cytomegalovirus exposure and HLA in healthy donors. The PCR ran on 60 Vbeta and 13 Jbeta primers. Method: immunoSEQ multiplex PCR; TCRdb's copy keeps in-frame clones and lacks some. Here the sample spans over 200,000 clones, around 89% being singletons. Germline values: CDR1 MGHRA, CDR2 YSYEKL. The CDR3 runs 16 residues. Trimming took 3 bases from V and 7 from J, leaving 21 bases between them. Sequenced sample: PBMCs. The chain employs TRBV4-1 and TRBJ1-2; maybe TRBD1 (5 bases). The clonotype originates from a woman under 30 in good health and CMV-seronegative. In nucleotides, the CDR3 is TGCGCCAGCAGCCACACGCCCGGGACTGTCCTGGGTGGCTACACCTTC. Encoded protein: CASSHTPGTVLGGYTF.